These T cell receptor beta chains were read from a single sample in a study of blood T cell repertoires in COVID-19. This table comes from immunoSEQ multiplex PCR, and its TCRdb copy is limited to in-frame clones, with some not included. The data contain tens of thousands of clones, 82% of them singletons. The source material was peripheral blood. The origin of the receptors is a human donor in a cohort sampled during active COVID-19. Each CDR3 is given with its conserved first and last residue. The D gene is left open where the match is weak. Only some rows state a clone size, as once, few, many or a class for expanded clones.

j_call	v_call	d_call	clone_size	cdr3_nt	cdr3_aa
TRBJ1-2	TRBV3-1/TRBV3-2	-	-	TGTGCCAGCAGCCAAGGTCCCATGAACCCGAGCTATGGCTACACCTTC	CASSQGPMNPSYGYTF
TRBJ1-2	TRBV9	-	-	TGTGCCAGCAGCGTAGGGGAGGAGGACGCAGGCTTCTATGGCTACACCTTC	CASSVGEEDAGFYGYTF
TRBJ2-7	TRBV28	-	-	TGTGCCAGCAGTTTAGATCAGTTCTCCTACGAGCAGTACTTC	CASSLDQFSYEQYF
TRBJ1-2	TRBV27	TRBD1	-	TGTGCCAGTTCGGGACAGGGGCACTATGGCTACACCTTC	CASSGQGHYGYTF
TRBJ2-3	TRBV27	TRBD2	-	TGTGCCAGCAGTTTATCTAGCGGGGTCACAGATACGCAGTATTTT	CASSLSSGVTDTQYF
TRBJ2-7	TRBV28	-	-	TGTGCCAGCAGTTTCTCGGGGAGGCCCGAGCAGTACTTC	CASSFSGRPEQYF
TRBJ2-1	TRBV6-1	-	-	TGTGCCAGCAGTGAAGTTGGAGAACAGTTCTTC	CASSEVGEQFF
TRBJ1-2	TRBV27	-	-	TGTGCCAGCAGCTCCCGGGACTTCTATGGCTACACCTTC	CASSSRDFYGYTF
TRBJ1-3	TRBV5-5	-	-	TGTGCCAGCAGCTTGTCTAACACCATATATTTT	CASSLSNTIYF
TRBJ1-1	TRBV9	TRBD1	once	TGTGCCAGCAGCGTAAGGACAGGGTTCACTGAAGCTTTCTTT	CASSVRTGFTEAFF
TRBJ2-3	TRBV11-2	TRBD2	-	TGTGCCAGCAGCCGACGGCCGGGAGGGGGAGGGACAGATACGCAGTATTTT	CASSRRPGGGGTDTQYF
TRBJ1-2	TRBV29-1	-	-	TGCAGCGTTGGAGCGGACTCAGTAGGGTATGGCTACACCTTC	CSVGADSVGYGYTF
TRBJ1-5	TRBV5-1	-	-	TGCGCCAGCAGCTTGGACGGGGGGCGCAATCAGCCCCAGCATTTT	CASSLDGGRNQPQHF
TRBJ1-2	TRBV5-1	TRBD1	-	TGCGCCAGCAGCTTGTCGGCAGGGGGCACCTATGGCTACACCTTC	CASSLSAGGTYGYTF
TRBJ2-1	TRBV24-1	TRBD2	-	TGTGCCGTCGGGACTAGCGGGGTCAATGAGCAGTTCTTC	CAVGTSGVNEQFF
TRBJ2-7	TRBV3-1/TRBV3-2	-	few	TGTGCCAGCAGTAGAATACCGGGGGGCCGATACGAGCAGTACTTC	CASSRIPGGRYEQYF
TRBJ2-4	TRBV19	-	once	TGTGCCAGTAGTATCCGGGCAGGCGGGAACATTCAGTACTTC	CASSIRAGGNIQYF
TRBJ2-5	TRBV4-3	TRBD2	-	TGCGCCAGCAGCGCCTACCCAGCGGGGGCAGTTCAGACCCAGTACTTC	CASSAYPAGAVQTQYF
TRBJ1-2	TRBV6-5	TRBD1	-	TGTGCCAGCAGTTACTCGACACAGGGGTGGGGCTACACCTTC	CASSYSTQGWGYTF
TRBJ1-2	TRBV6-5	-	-	TGTGCCAGCAGTTACCTGGGAGCAGGTGGCTACACCTTC	CASSYLGAGGYTF
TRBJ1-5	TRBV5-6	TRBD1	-	TGTGCCAGCAGCGACGCCGGGACAGGGGGGAATCAGCCCCAGCATTTT	CASSDAGTGGNQPQHF
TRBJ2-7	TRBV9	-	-	TGTGCCAGCAGCGACGGGGTGTCTTGGGAGCAGTACTTC	CASSDGVSWEQYF
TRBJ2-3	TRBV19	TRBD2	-	TGTGCCAGTAGTACAGGACTAGCGGGGGGGAAGTTTCGGACAGATACGCAGTATTTT	CASSTGLAGGKFRTDTQYF
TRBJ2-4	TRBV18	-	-	TGTGCCAGCTCACCAAAATTCGGGGGTGACATTCAGTACTTC	CASSPKFGGDIQYF
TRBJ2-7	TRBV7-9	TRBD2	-	TGTGCCAGCAGCCGGGACTACTTTTACGAGCAGTACTTC	CASSRDYFYEQYF
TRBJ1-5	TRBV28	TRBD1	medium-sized	TGTGCCAGCAGTCCCGAGGGGGCTCAGCCCCAGCATTTT	CASSPEGAQPQHF
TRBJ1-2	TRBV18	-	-	TGTGCCAGCTCACCACGGGCTGGGGGCGCCGTCTATGGCTACACCTTC	CASSPRAGGAVYGYTF
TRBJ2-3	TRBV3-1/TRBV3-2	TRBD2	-	TGTGCCAGCAGCCAAATGCTAGCGGGGGGGCCAGGGGATACGCAGTATTTT	CASSQMLAGGPGDTQYF
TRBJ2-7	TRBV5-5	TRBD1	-	TGTGCCAGCAGCCCCGGGACAGAGGACTACGAGCAGTACTTC	CASSPGTEDYEQYF
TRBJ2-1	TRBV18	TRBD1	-	TGTGCCAGCTCACCTATCGGGACAGGGCCCTACAATGAGCAGTTCTTC	CASSPIGTGPYNEQFF
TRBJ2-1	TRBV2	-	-	TGTGCCAGCAGTGTGGGGGGCAATGAGCAGTTCTTC	CASSVGGNEQFF
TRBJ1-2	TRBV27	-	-	TGTGCCAGCAGTCCCCGACTGGGCTATGGCTACACCTTC	CASSPRLGYGYTF
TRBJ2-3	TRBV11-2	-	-	TGTGCCAGCAGCTTGGATCTCTTGCGGACTACTCACACAGATACGCAGTATTTT	CASSLDLLRTTHTDTQYF
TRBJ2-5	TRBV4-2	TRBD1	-	TGTGCCAGCAGCCACGGAGACAGGGGGGCGGAGACCCAGTACTTC	CASSHGDRGAETQYF
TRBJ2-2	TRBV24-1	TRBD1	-	TGTGCCACCAGTGGGACAGGGTATGGGAACACCGGGGAGCTGTTTTTT	CATSGTGYGNTGELFF
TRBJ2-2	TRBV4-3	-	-	TGCGCCAGCAGCCAAGGGGGCCTGGGCGTCGGGGAGCTGTTTTTT	CASSQGGLGVGELFF
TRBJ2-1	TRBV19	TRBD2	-	TGTGCCAGTAGTATAGTGGGGGGGGGCTACAATGAGCAGTTCTTC	CASSIVGGGYNEQFF
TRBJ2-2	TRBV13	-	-	TGTGCCAGCAGTCGGGGTCGGACCGGGGAGCTGTTTTTT	CASSRGRTGELFF
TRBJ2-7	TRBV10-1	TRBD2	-	TGCGCCTCCAGAGGCGGGGGGGCCGTTGAGCAGTACTTC	CASRGGGAVEQYF
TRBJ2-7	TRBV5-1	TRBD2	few	TGCGCCAGCAGCTTGGAACTAGCGCTCGGGGAGCAGTACTTC	CASSLELALGEQYF
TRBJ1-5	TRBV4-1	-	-	TGCGCCAGCAGCCAAGATTGGCCGTACAATCAGCCCCAGCATTTT	CASSQDWPYNQPQHF